These T cell receptor beta chains were read from a single sample in a study of blood T cell repertoires in COVID-19. Only in-frame clones appear in the TCRdb table, and some are missing; sequencing was by immunoSEQ multiplex PCR. The sample lists some 160,000 clones, over 75% occurring once. The sequenced sample consisted of peripheral blood. These receptors came from a woman aged 60-70 years with active COVID-19. The CDR3 runs from the conserved cysteine through the conserved F or W. The D gene is left open where the match is weak. Part of the rows lack a size; the others show once, few, many or a class for expanded clones.

J gene	V gene	clone size	D gene	CDR3 protein	CDR3 DNA
TRBJ2-7	TRBV4-2	.	.	CASSQGRSMDEQYF	TGTGCCAGCAGCCAAGGCCGGTCTATGGACGAGCAGTACTTC
TRBJ2-5	TRBV6-2/TRBV6-3	.	TRBD1	CASSYSGDREETQYF	TGTGCCAGCAGTTACTCAGGGGACAGGGAAGAGACCCAGTACTTC
TRBJ2-7	TRBV25-1	.	TRBD1	CASSEPTGGHYEQYF	TGTGCCAGCAGTGAACCGACAGGGGGGCACTACGAGCAGTACTTC
TRBJ2-7	TRBV12-3/TRBV12-4	once	.	CASSFLQGYEQYF	TGTGCCAGCAGTTTTTTACAGGGTTACGAGCAGTACTTC
TRBJ2-7	TRBV15	.	TRBD1	CATSRDLLGARDRGHGSYEQYF	TGTGCCACCAGCAGAGATCTACTCGGCGCTCGGGACAGGGGACATGGATCCTACGAGCAGTACTTC
TRBJ2-1	TRBV4-2	.	TRBD1	CASSQEGQGSFNEQFF	TGTGCCAGCAGCCAAGAAGGACAGGGATCGTTCAATGAGCAGTTCTTC
TRBJ2-2	TRBV6-6	.	TRBD2	CASRPGLAGDTGELFF	TGTGCCAGCAGACCCGGACTAGCGGGAGATACCGGGGAGCTGTTTTTT
TRBJ2-2	TRBV27	.	TRBD1	CASSLWGQGTGELFF	TGTGCCAGCAGTTTATGGGGACAGGGGACCGGGGAGCTGTTTTTT
TRBJ1-5	TRBV19	.	TRBD1	CASTSDRVFSNQPQHF	TGTGCCAGTACTTCCGACAGGGTGTTTAGCAATCAGCCCCAGCATTTT
TRBJ2-7	TRBV6-2/TRBV6-3	.	.	CASSDSYEQYF	TGTGCCAGCAGTGACAGCTACGAGCAGTACTTC
TRBJ2-1	TRBV9	.	.	CASSVEGGGTYNEQFF	TGTGCCAGCAGCGTAGAAGGGGGAGGGACCTACAATGAGCAGTTCTTC
TRBJ2-6	TRBV7-9	few	.	CASSVSGSGANVLTF	TGTGCCAGCAGCGTCTCGGGCTCTGGGGCCAACGTCCTGACTTTC
TRBJ2-7	TRBV6-1	once	.	CASREGWPEQYF	TGTGCCAGCAGGGAAGGTTGGCCCGAGCAGTACTTC
TRBJ2-1	TRBV12-5	.	.	CASAIEGIEQFF	TGTGCTAGTGCAATCGAGGGTATTGAGCAGTTCTTC
TRBJ1-6	TRBV7-7	.	TRBD1	CASSRDRGSPLHF	TGTGCTAGCAGCCGGGACAGGGGGTCACCCCTCCACTTT
TRBJ2-3	TRBV9	.	TRBD2	CASSTREGNTDTQYF	TGTGCCAGCAGCACCCGGGAGGGCAACACAGATACGCAGTATTTT
TRBJ1-2	TRBV19	.	.	CASSMLGTPLAIYGYTF	TGTGCCAGTAGTATGTTGGGGACACCCCTGGCCATCTATGGCTACACCTTC
TRBJ2-1	TRBV6-5	once	.	CASTWGAVNNEQFF	TGTGCCAGCACCTGGGGAGCAGTAAACAATGAGCAGTTCTTC
TRBJ2-7	TRBV27	.	.	CASSSPLIRGQYF	TGTGCCAGCAGTTCGCCGCTGATACGAGGGCAGTACTTC
TRBJ1-5	TRBV30	.	.	CAWSVLRGNQPQHF	TGTGCCTGGAGTGTACTCAGGGGCAATCAGCCCCAGCATTTT
TRBJ2-7	TRBV5-1	.	TRBD1	CASSLTGGYEQYF	TGCGCCAGCAGCTTGACAGGGGGCTACGAGCAGTACTTC
TRBJ1-2	TRBV19	.	TRBD1	CASRPGQAKKSSNYGYTF	TGTGCCAGTAGGCCGGGACAGGCTAAGAAAAGCTCTAACTATGGCTACACCTTC
TRBJ2-1	TRBV2	.	.	CASSVSYNEQFF	TGTGCCAGCTCTGTCTCCTACAATGAGCAGTTCTTC
TRBJ1-4	TRBV19	.	.	CASRRDFGNEKLFF	TGTGCCAGTAGACGAGACTTCGGAAATGAAAAACTGTTTTTT
TRBJ1-1	TRBV6-2/TRBV6-3	.	.	CASSYLEGAFF	TGTGCCAGCAGTTACTTGGAGGGGGCTTTCTTT
TRBJ2-7	TRBV28	.	.	CASSWGGQQYF	TGTGCCAGCAGCTGGGGCGGTCAGCAGTACTTC
TRBJ1-6	TRBV27	.	TRBD1	CASSSGQAGLLHF	TGTGCCAGCAGTTCGGGACAGGCAGGACTCCTCCACTTT
TRBJ1-6	TRBV6-4	.	TRBD1	CALKGQTYNSPLHF	TGTGCCCTTAAGGGACAGACATATAATTCACCCCTCCACTTT
TRBJ2-1	TRBV7-7	.	TRBD2	CASSATSGRGLEQFF	TGTGCCAGCAGCGCGACTAGCGGGAGAGGGCTTGAGCAGTTCTTC
TRBJ2-7	TRBV18	.	.	CASSPPGSSYEQYF	TGTGCCAGCTCACCACCGGGGAGCTCCTACGAGCAGTACTTC
TRBJ2-1	TRBV11-2	.	.	CASSLDRLGYNEQFF	TGTGCCAGCAGCTTAGATAGGCTAGGTTATAATGAGCAGTTCTTC
TRBJ2-7	TRBV4-1	.	TRBD2	CASSPVGSGRTYEQYF	TGCGCCAGCAGCCCAGTCGGTAGCGGGCGAACCTACGAGCAGTACTTC
TRBJ2-7	TRBV18	few	TRBD2	CASSPRELAGGGEQYF	TGTGCCAGCTCACCAAGGGAACTAGCGGGAGGAGGCGAGCAGTACTTC
TRBJ2-1	TRBV28	.	TRBD2	CASSFGLAAYNEQFF	TGTGCCAGCAGCTTTGGACTAGCAGCGTACAATGAGCAGTTCTTC
TRBJ1-2	TRBV28	.	.	CASMGKIVYGYTF	TGTGCCAGCATGGGCAAAATCGTCTATGGCTACACCTTC
TRBJ2-2	TRBV19	.	TRBD2	CASSRAGRSGATGELFF	TGTGCCAGTAGTAGGGCAGGGCGAAGCGGGGCTACCGGGGAGCTGTTTTTT
TRBJ2-2	TRBV12-5	.	TRBD1	CASGTGTGGFTGELFF	TGTGCTAGTGGTACCGGGACAGGGGGTTTCACCGGGGAGCTGTTTTTT
TRBJ2-3	TRBV18	.	TRBD1	CASSPQGARTDTQYF	TGTGCCAGCTCACCACAGGGGGCCCGCACAGATACGCAGTATTTT
TRBJ2-5	TRBV6-4	.	.	CASSPWAGPQETQYF	TGTGCCAGCAGTCCCTGGGCAGGCCCTCAAGAGACCCAGTACTTC
TRBJ1-5	TRBV19	few	TRBD1	CASGGQKQPQHF	TGTGCCAGTGGGGGACAGAAACAGCCCCAGCATTTT
TRBJ2-7	TRBV6-6	.	.	CASSWSRGYEQYF	TGTGCCAGCAGTTGGAGCAGGGGTTACGAGCAGTACTTC
TRBJ2-1	TRBV3-1/TRBV3-2	.	.	CASSPGNYNEQFF	TGTGCCAGCAGCCCGGGAAACTACAATGAGCAGTTCTTC
TRBJ1-5	TRBV11-3	.	TRBD1	CAGSTGGGAGNQPQHF	TGTGCCGGAAGCACAGGGGGCGGAGCAGGCAATCAGCCCCAGCATTTT
TRBJ2-3	TRBV4-1	.	.	CASSQAGGRGGMADTQYF	TGCGCCAGCAGCCAAGCAGGGGGTCGAGGGGGGATGGCAGATACGCAGTATTTT
TRBJ2-7	TRBV28	.	.	CASSPPPSSYEQYF	TGTGCCAGCAGCCCCCCGCCGAGCTCCTACGAGCAGTACTTC
TRBJ2-2	TRBV12-3/TRBV12-4	.	.	CASGPGGTGELFF	TGTGCCAGCGGTCCCGGTGGCACCGGGGAGCTGTTTTTT
TRBJ1-1	TRBV28	.	.	CASKPAKGQNTEAFF	TGTGCCAGCAAGCCGGCTAAGGGACAGAACACTGAAGCTTTCTTT
TRBJ2-3	TRBV24-1	.	TRBD2	CATSVLAGEGDTQYF	TGTGCCACCAGTGTGCTAGCGGGAGAGGGAGATACGCAGTATTTT
TRBJ1-2	TRBV25-1	.	.	CASSRGELYGYTF	TGTGCCAGCAGTCGCGGGGAACTCTATGGCTACACCTTC
TRBJ1-1	TRBV18	once	TRBD1	CASSPPLSRGMNTEAFF	TGTGCCAGCTCACCACCGTTGTCCAGGGGGATGAACACTGAAGCTTTCTTT
TRBJ2-7	TRBV7-2	.	.	CASSPGRGWGEQYF	TGTGCCAGCAGCCCGGGACGGGGGTGGGGCGAGCAGTACTTC
TRBJ2-2	TRBV5-5	.	TRBD1	CASSPGQGQSGELFF	TGTGCCAGCAGCCCCGGACAGGGGCAGAGCGGGGAGCTGTTTTTT
TRBJ2-7	TRBV7-7	.	TRBD2	CASSSSSGGAYEQYF	TGTGCTAGCAGCTCCTCTAGCGGGGGTGCCTACGAGCAGTACTTC
TRBJ2-7	TRBV3-1/TRBV3-2	.	TRBD1	CASSQSRDRVTGSLYEQYF	TGTGCCAGCAGCCAATCTCGGGACAGGGTGACCGGGAGTCTCTACGAGCAGTACTTC